A selection of T cell receptor beta chains follows, all from one sample in a study of T-cell memory formation after mild COVID-19. TCRdb fed the 5' RACE reads into MiXCR, producing one record per CDR3 protein. There are 300,000 to 400,000 distinct CDR3 sequences in the sample; approximately 15% occur only once, and 20% to 25% lies in the top ten. Specimen: PBMCs or a T cell subset sorted from them (not recorded which). Every receptor here comes from a man in his late teens or twenties who had mild COVID-19 (a few samples of this study predate the infection). Cell type and time point are not known. CDR3s include the opening cysteine and the closing phenylalanine or tryptophan. The order of the fields is clone size, J gene, D gene, V gene, CDR3 protein, CDR3 DNA. A D gene is named only where the DNA matches it firmly. Rows may omit the clone size; those that give it use once, few, many or a size class.

clone_size: few; j_call: TRBJ2-5; d_call: TRBD2; v_call: TRBV9; cdr3_aa: CASSGLAGAYQETQYF; cdr3_nt: TGTGCCAGCAGCGGCCTAGCGGGGGCGTACCAAGAGACCCAGTACTTC
clone_size: -; j_call: TRBJ2-5; d_call: TRBD1; v_call: TRBV11-2; cdr3_aa: CASSLDEWNRGPGHPRKETQYF; cdr3_nt: TGTGCCAGCAGCTTAGATGAGTGGAACAGGGGGCCCGGGCACCCACGCAAAGAGACCCAGTACTTC
clone_size: few; j_call: TRBJ2-1; d_call: -; v_call: TRBV10-3; cdr3_aa: CATTGGNEQFF; cdr3_nt: TGTGCCACTACCGGCGGTAATGAGCAGTTCTTC
clone_size: -; j_call: TRBJ1-2; d_call: -; v_call: TRBV24-1; cdr3_aa: CATSDLTKDGYTF; cdr3_nt: TGTGCCACCAGTGATTTAACTAAGGATGGCTACACCTTC
clone_size: few; j_call: TRBJ2-7; d_call: TRBD1; v_call: TRBV10-3; cdr3_aa: CAISPPGQGEEQYF; cdr3_nt: TGTGCCATCAGCCCTCCGGGACAGGGGGAAGAGCAGTACTTC
clone_size: few; j_call: TRBJ2-2; d_call: TRBD2; v_call: TRBV20-1; cdr3_aa: CSARGTSGVTGELFF; cdr3_nt: TGCAGTGCTAGAGGGACTAGCGGTGTAACCGGGGAGCTGTTTTTT
clone_size: few; j_call: TRBJ1-5; d_call: -; v_call: TRBV19; cdr3_aa: CASSLLGPRYAQPQHF; cdr3_nt: TGTGCCAGTAGCCTACTAGGACCCCGGTACGCCCAGCCCCAGCATTTT
clone_size: few; j_call: TRBJ2-6; d_call: -; v_call: TRBV5-1; cdr3_aa: CASSLGFGASGANVLTF; cdr3_nt: TGCGCCAGCAGCTTGGGTTTTGGGGCGTCTGGGGCCAACGTCCTGACTTTC
clone_size: few; j_call: TRBJ1-5; d_call: -; v_call: TRBV12-3/TRBV12-4; cdr3_aa: CASSPEGGASNQPQHF; cdr3_nt: TGTGCCAGCAGTCCCGAGGGGGGGGCAAGCAATCAGCCCCAGCATTTT
clone_size: -; j_call: TRBJ1-5; d_call: TRBD1; v_call: TRBV29-1; cdr3_aa: CSVSTGANNQPQHF; cdr3_nt: TGCAGCGTGTCAACAGGGGCAAACAATCAGCCCCAGCATTTT
clone_size: few; j_call: TRBJ2-1; d_call: TRBD2; v_call: TRBV4-1; cdr3_aa: CASSHSGKLNNEQFF; cdr3_nt: TGCGCCAGCAGCCATAGCGGGAAGCTAAACAATGAGCAGTTCTTC
clone_size: -; j_call: TRBJ1-1; d_call: -; v_call: TRBV2; cdr3_aa: CASSPQGYWTEAFF; cdr3_nt: TGTGCCAGCAGCCCGCAGGGATATTGGACTGAAGCTTTCTTT
clone_size: few; j_call: TRBJ1-5; d_call: TRBD1; v_call: TRBV12-3/TRBV12-4; cdr3_aa: CASSFGTGIYQPQHF; cdr3_nt: TGTGCCAGCAGTTTTGGGACAGGGATTTATCAGCCCCAGCATTTT
clone_size: few; j_call: TRBJ1-4; d_call: TRBD1; v_call: TRBV4-1; cdr3_aa: CASSPHPQGVGEKLFF; cdr3_nt: TGCGCCAGCAGTCCACATCCTCAGGGGGTTGGTGAAAAACTGTTTTTT
clone_size: -; j_call: TRBJ1-5; d_call: -; v_call: TRBV20-1; cdr3_aa: CSARASTPGYQPQHF; cdr3_nt: TGCAGTGCTAGAGCTTCGACCCCAGGGTACCAGCCCCAGCATTTT
clone_size: few; j_call: TRBJ2-6; d_call: -; v_call: TRBV6-6; cdr3_aa: CASSYGWTSYSGANVLTF; cdr3_nt: TGTGCCAGCAGTTACGGTTGGACAAGTTACTCTGGGGCCAACGTCCTGACTTTC
clone_size: -; j_call: TRBJ2-3; d_call: -; v_call: TRBV7-2; cdr3_aa: CASSLNARNTQYF; cdr3_nt: TGTGCCAGCAGCTTAAATGCGAGGAATACGCAGTATTTT
clone_size: -; j_call: TRBJ2-1; d_call: -; v_call: TRBV5-1; cdr3_aa: CASSIDGAYNEQFF; cdr3_nt: TGCGCCAGCAGCATAGACGGGGCCTACAATGAGCAGTTCTTC
clone_size: -; j_call: TRBJ1-2; d_call: TRBD1; v_call: TRBV11-3; cdr3_aa: CASSRQGGDGYTF; cdr3_nt: TGTGCCAGCAGCCGACAGGGCGGCGATGGCTACACCTTC
clone_size: few; j_call: TRBJ2-5; d_call: TRBD1; v_call: TRBV5-1; cdr3_aa: CASSLAGTGAQETQYF; cdr3_nt: TGCGCCAGCAGCTTGGCCGGGACAGGAGCCCAAGAGACCCAGTACTTC
clone_size: few; j_call: TRBJ1-1; d_call: TRBD1; v_call: TRBV9; cdr3_aa: CASSDQNRDSRSEAFF; cdr3_nt: TGTGCCAGCAGCGACCAAAACCGGGACAGTCGATCTGAAGCTTTCTTT
clone_size: -; j_call: TRBJ1-1; d_call: -; v_call: TRBV11-2; cdr3_aa: CASSSGQGQMNTEAFF; cdr3_nt: TGTGCCAGCAGCTCCGGTCAAGGACAGATGAACACTGAAGCTTTCTTT
clone_size: -; j_call: TRBJ1-3; d_call: -; v_call: TRBV20-1; cdr3_aa: CSASSGTNSGNTIYF; cdr3_nt: TGCAGTGCTAGTTCGGGGACTAACTCTGGAAACACCATATATTTT
clone_size: few; j_call: TRBJ2-6; d_call: -; v_call: TRBV9; cdr3_aa: CASSVQGANVLTF; cdr3_nt: TGTGCCAGCAGCGTACAGGGGGCCAACGTCCTGACTTTC
clone_size: -; j_call: TRBJ2-2; d_call: -; v_call: TRBV11-3; cdr3_aa: CASSLVTSPDTGELFF; cdr3_nt: TGTGCCAGCAGCTTAGTTACTAGCCCGGACACCGGGGAGCTGTTTTTT
clone_size: -; j_call: TRBJ1-1; d_call: -; v_call: TRBV12-3/TRBV12-4; cdr3_aa: CASRTEGTEAFF; cdr3_nt: TGTGCCAGCAGAACGGAGGGCACTGAAGCTTTCTTT
clone_size: -; j_call: TRBJ2-3; d_call: -; v_call: TRBV4-2; cdr3_aa: CASSHEVEADTQYF; cdr3_nt: TGTGCCAGCAGCCACGAAGTGGAAGCAGATACGCAGTATTTT
clone_size: few; j_call: TRBJ2-2; d_call: -; v_call: TRBV11-3; cdr3_aa: CASSLVASTPLVELFF; cdr3_nt: TGTGCCAGCAGCTTAGTGGCTAGCACTCCACTAGTGGAGCTGTTTTTT
clone_size: -; j_call: TRBJ2-3; d_call: -; v_call: TRBV5-1; cdr3_aa: CASSLGGLSTDTQYF; cdr3_nt: TGCGCCAGCAGCTTGGGGGGACTTAGCACAGATACGCAGTATTTT
clone_size: -; j_call: TRBJ2-3; d_call: TRBD1; v_call: TRBV4-3; cdr3_aa: CASSFSRTGATDTQYF; cdr3_nt: TGCGCCAGCAGCTTTAGTCGTACAGGGGCCACAGATACGCAGTATTTT
clone_size: many; j_call: TRBJ2-3; d_call: -; v_call: TRBV7-2; cdr3_aa: CASSLLAGTDTQYF; cdr3_nt: TGTGCCAGCAGCTTACTAGCCGGAACAGATACGCAGTATTTT
clone_size: -; j_call: TRBJ2-3; d_call: TRBD2; v_call: TRBV7-3; cdr3_aa: CASSWTSGFTDTQYF; cdr3_nt: TGTGCCAGCAGCTGGACTAGCGGGTTCACAGATACGCAGTATTTT
clone_size: -; j_call: TRBJ1-1; d_call: -; v_call: TRBV6-1; cdr3_aa: CASSEGTAMNTEAFF; cdr3_nt: TGTGCCAGCAGTGAGGGTACAGCGATGAACACTGAAGCTTTCTTT
clone_size: few; j_call: TRBJ2-2; d_call: -; v_call: TRBV12-3/TRBV12-4; cdr3_aa: CASSPQVGLGGELFF; cdr3_nt: TGTGCCAGCAGTCCGCAGGTGGGGCTCGGCGGGGAGCTGTTTTTT
clone_size: few; j_call: TRBJ2-1; d_call: TRBD2; v_call: TRBV27; cdr3_aa: CASSSRLAGGEQFF; cdr3_nt: TGTGCCAGCAGTTCCAGACTAGCGGGGGGAGAGCAGTTCTTC
clone_size: few; j_call: TRBJ2-1; d_call: TRBD2; v_call: TRBV20-1; cdr3_aa: CSATHGAGGIEQFF; cdr3_nt: TGCAGTGCTACTCACGGAGCGGGGGGGATTGAGCAGTTCTTC
clone_size: few; j_call: TRBJ2-4; d_call: TRBD1; v_call: TRBV7-2; cdr3_aa: CASSGRTDRVFIQYF; cdr3_nt: TGTGCCAGCAGCGGCAGGACGGACAGGGTTTTCATTCAGTACTTC
clone_size: few; j_call: TRBJ2-2; d_call: TRBD2; v_call: TRBV6-5; cdr3_aa: CASSYGRGPGELFF; cdr3_nt: TGTGCCAGCAGTTACGGGAGGGGCCCCGGGGAGCTGTTTTTT
clone_size: -; j_call: TRBJ2-5; d_call: TRBD1; v_call: TRBV12-3/TRBV12-4; cdr3_aa: CASGEGAAETQYF; cdr3_nt: TGTGCCAGCGGAGAGGGGGCCGCGGAGACCCAGTACTTC
clone_size: -; j_call: TRBJ2-6; d_call: -; v_call: TRBV7-2; cdr3_aa: CASSLVTGANVLTF; cdr3_nt: TGTGCCAGCAGCTTAGTCACTGGGGCCAACGTCCTGACTTTC
clone_size: few; j_call: TRBJ2-2; d_call: -; v_call: TRBV5-5; cdr3_aa: CASSFGDTTGELFF; cdr3_nt: TGTGCCAGCAGCTTCGGTGACACCACCGGGGAGCTGTTTTTT
clone_size: few; j_call: TRBJ1-1; d_call: -; v_call: TRBV5-1; cdr3_aa: CASSFGAAITEAFF; cdr3_nt: TGCGCCAGCAGCTTCGGCGCTGCGATCACTGAAGCTTTCTTT
clone_size: few; j_call: TRBJ2-1; d_call: -; v_call: TRBV4-1; cdr3_aa: CASTPHRAGEQFF; cdr3_nt: TGCGCCAGCACCCCTCACAGGGCAGGCGAGCAGTTCTTC
clone_size: few; j_call: TRBJ2-1; d_call: -; v_call: TRBV11-1; cdr3_aa: CASSSHLGGNYNEQFF; cdr3_nt: TGTGCCAGCAGCTCCCATTTGGGTGGGAATTACAATGAGCAGTTCTTC
clone_size: few; j_call: TRBJ2-5; d_call: -; v_call: TRBV6-2/TRBV6-3; cdr3_aa: CASSPRAVEETQYF; cdr3_nt: TGTGCCAGCAGTCCGCGGGCGGTGGAAGAGACCCAGTACTTC
clone_size: -; j_call: TRBJ2-7; d_call: -; v_call: TRBV7-2; cdr3_aa: CASSPGHTYEQYF; cdr3_nt: TGTGCCAGCAGCCCCGGTCATACCTACGAGCAGTACTTC
clone_size: few; j_call: TRBJ2-6; d_call: -; v_call: TRBV7-9; cdr3_aa: CARQGSGANVLTF; cdr3_nt: TGTGCCAGACAGGGCTCTGGGGCCAACGTCCTGACTTTC